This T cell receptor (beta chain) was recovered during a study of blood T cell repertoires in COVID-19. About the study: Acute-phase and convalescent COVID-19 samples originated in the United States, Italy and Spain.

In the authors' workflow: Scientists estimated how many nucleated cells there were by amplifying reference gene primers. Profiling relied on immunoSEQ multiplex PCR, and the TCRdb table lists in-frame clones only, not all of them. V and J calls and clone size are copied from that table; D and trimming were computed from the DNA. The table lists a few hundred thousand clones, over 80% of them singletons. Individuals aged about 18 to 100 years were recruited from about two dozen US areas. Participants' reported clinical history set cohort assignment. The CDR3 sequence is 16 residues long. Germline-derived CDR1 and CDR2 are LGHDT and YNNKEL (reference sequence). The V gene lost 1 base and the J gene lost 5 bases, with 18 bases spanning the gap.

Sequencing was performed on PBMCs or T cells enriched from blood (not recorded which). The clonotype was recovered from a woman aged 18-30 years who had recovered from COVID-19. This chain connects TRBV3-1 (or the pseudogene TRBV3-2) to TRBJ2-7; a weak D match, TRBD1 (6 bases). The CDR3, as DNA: TGTGCCAGCAGCCAAGTAATTAGGCAGGGGAAAAACGAGCAGTACTTC. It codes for CASSQVIRQGKNEQYF.